These T cell receptor beta chains were read from a single sample in a study of graft-versus-host responses after intestinal transplantation. No antigen has been assigned to these receptors. Sequenced by immunoSEQ multiplex PCR; TCRdb stores in-frame clones only, minus some. The table has nearly 95,000 clones, approximately 94% seen once; the top ten hold 1.5% to 2%. The sequencing here drew on unstimulated CD8+ T cells sorted from spleen or lymph node cells, taken before intestinal transplant. The receptor set was obtained from a human donor who received an intestinal transplant. The CDR3 runs from the conserved cysteine through the conserved F or W. D genes are given only for firm matches. Not all rows give a size; the values are once, few, many and, for expanded clones, a class.

TRBV2	-	TRBJ2-1	-	TGTGCCAGCAGTGCCGGTGGGGCCCGACGGGATGAGCAGTTCTTC	CASSAGGARRDEQFF
TRBV5-1	TRBD1	TRBJ1-1	-	TGCGCCAGCAGCTGGACAGGGGCGAACACTGAAGCTTTCTTT	CASSWTGANTEAFF
TRBV5-4	TRBD1	TRBJ2-2	-	TGTGCCAGCAGCCCGGCGGGTACAGGGGGCACCGGGGAGCTGTTTTTT	CASSPAGTGGTGELFF
TRBV7-8	TRBD1	TRBJ1-2	-	TGTGCCAGCAGCTTAGGCGGGACAGAACTTGGGGCTAACTATGGCTACACCTTC	CASSLGGTELGANYGYTF
TRBV27	-	TRBJ1-2	-	TGTGCCAGCAGTCCCAAGGGACCGGTAACGGGGGATGGCTACACCTTC	CASSPKGPVTGDGYTF
TRBV5-1	TRBD1	TRBJ2-7	-	TGCGCCAGCAGCTCACTAGACAGGGCCTACGAGCAGTACTTC	CASSSLDRAYEQYF
TRBV21-1	-	TRBJ2-4	once	TGTGCCAGCAGCAAGCCCCCCTTTTACGCGGGGGGGGGCATTCAGTACTTC	CASSKPPFYAGGGIQYF
TRBV7-2	TRBD2	TRBJ2-3	-	TGTGCCAGCAGCTTCGGGCTAGCGGGCTCCACAGATACGCAGTATTTT	CASSFGLAGSTDTQYF
TRBV11-2	TRBD2	TRBJ2-7	-	TGTGCCAGCAGCTATAGGCGGGGGGGACTCTACGAGCAGTACTTC	CASSYRRGGLYEQYF
TRBV7-2	TRBD2	TRBJ2-1	-	TGTGCCAGCAGCTTAACTGGCGGGGGGGCCTTCCATGAGCAGTTCTTC	CASSLTGGGAFHEQFF
TRBV6-6	-	TRBJ1-1	-	TGTGCCAGCAGCGGGGGGGGGACTGAAGCTTTCTTT	CASSGGGTEAFF
TRBV11-2	-	TRBJ1-2	-	TGTGCCAGCAGCTTTCCGGCAGGCTATGGCTACACCTTC	CASSFPAGYGYTF
TRBV27	TRBD1	TRBJ2-7	-	TGTGCCAGCAGTTTAGTCCCAGGGGGCTACGAGCAGTACTTC	CASSLVPGGYEQYF
TRBV7-9	-	TRBJ2-7	-	TGTGCCAGCAGCCCAGGGGGCGGGGGCTACGAGCAGTACTTC	CASSPGGGGYEQYF
TRBV6-6	-	TRBJ1-3	-	TGTGCCAGCAGTTACGATGGGAGCTCTGGAAACACCATATATTTT	CASSYDGSSGNTIYF
TRBV9	-	TRBJ2-3	-	TGTGCCAGCAGCGCCCGTAGCGGACCAACGACAGATACGCAGTATTTT	CASSARSGPTTDTQYF
TRBV13	TRBD1	TRBJ1-5	-	TGTGCCAGCAGCCCCGGACAGGGCAATCAGCCCCAGCATTTT	CASSPGQGNQPQHF
TRBV6-5	-	TRBJ1-1	-	TGTGCCAGCAGTCCAAGACAGACCATGAACACTGAAGCTTTCTTT	CASSPRQTMNTEAFF
TRBV7-2	-	TRBJ1-5	-	TGTGCCAGCAGTCAAGATGGTTGGGGGGGTCAGCCCCAGCATTTT	CASSQDGWGGQPQHF
TRBV27	-	TRBJ1-5	-	TGTGCCAGCAGTTACTCAAGCAATCAGCCCCAGCATTTT	CASSYSSNQPQHF
TRBV14	TRBD1	TRBJ2-7	-	TGTGCCAGCAGCCTGACAGGGGAGCCCTACGAGCAGTACTTC	CASSLTGEPYEQYF
TRBV27	TRBD1	TRBJ1-2	-	TGTGCCAGCAGTTCATTGACAGGGGGTAACTATGGCTACACCTTC	CASSSLTGGNYGYTF
TRBV7-2	-	TRBJ1-5	-	TGTGCCAGCAGCCCCGGTCTGGGGAGCGGCAATCAGCACCAGCATTTT	CASSPGLGSGNQHQHF
TRBV4-1	TRBD2	TRBJ2-1	-	TGCGCCAGCAGCCAAGTCCCGGGGGGCTACAATGAGCAGTTCTTC	CASSQVPGGYNEQFF
TRBV11-2	-	TRBJ2-2	-	TGTGCCAGCAGCCCCGGACTGTGGCTGTTTTTT	CASSPGLWLFF
TRBV7-9	TRBD1	TRBJ2-2	-	TGTGCCAGATCGGGACAGTCGAACACCGGGGAGCTGTTTTTT	CARSGQSNTGELFF
TRBV19	TRBD2	TRBJ2-3	-	TGTGCCAGTAGTTGGACAGCGGGGGGATGGTCAGATACGCAGTATTTT	CASSWTAGGWSDTQYF
TRBV13	TRBD2	TRBJ2-7	-	TGTGCCAGCAGCCCCCGGGGAGCGGGGCGCGAGCAGTACTTC	CASSPRGAGREQYF
TRBV29-1	-	TRBJ1-1	-	TGCAGCGTTCTGTCGAACACTGAAGCTTTCTTT	CSVLSNTEAFF
TRBV7-9	-	TRBJ1-1	-	TGTGCCAGCAGCCAAAGCGGGGAGGGCCATGAAGCTTTCTTT	CASSQSGEGHEAFF
TRBV19	-	TRBJ2-1	-	TGTGCCAGTACCCCAGGTCCAGGGGACTACAATGAGCAGTTCTTC	CASTPGPGDYNEQFF
TRBV9	TRBD1	TRBJ1-1	-	TGTGCCAGCAGCTCGGGACAGTTTTCGAACACTGAAGCTTTCTTT	CASSSGQFSNTEAFF
TRBV9	TRBD2	TRBJ2-5	-	TGTGCCAGCAGCTCGGGGGGGGGTACCCAAGAGACCCAGTACTTC	CASSSGGGTQETQYF
TRBV5-6	TRBD1	TRBJ2-2	-	TGTGCCAGCAGCTTGGGACAGGGAGCCGGGGAGCTGTTTTTT	CASSLGQGAGELFF
TRBV19	-	TRBJ1-1	-	TGTGCCAGTAGTATAGTCGAGGGGAACACTGAAGCTTTCTTT	CASSIVEGNTEAFF
TRBV7-2	TRBD2	TRBJ2-3	-	TGTGCCAGCAGTCTCCCGGGCGGGGGGCCTCGTTTT	CASSLPGGGPRF
TRBV4-3	-	TRBJ2-1	-	TGCGCCAGCAGCCAAGATCGGGCCGGGGGGCCGTACAATGAGCAGTTCTTC	CASSQDRAGGPYNEQFF
TRBV7-9	-	TRBJ2-7	-	TGTGCCAGCAGCTTAGCCAACTACGAGCAGTACTTC	CASSLANYEQYF
TRBV27	-	TRBJ1-1	-	TGTGCCAGCAGACTAGGCACTGAAGCTTTCTTT	CASRLGTEAFF
TRBV7-2	-	TRBJ2-1	-	TGTGCCAGCAGTCTACCAGAGGGCGGCCGGGACAATGAGCAGTTCTTC	CASSLPEGGRDNEQFF
TRBV7-6	TRBD1	TRBJ2-7	-	TGTGCCAGCAGCTCGCCGGGACAGGGTGCCTACGAGCAGTACTTC	CASSSPGQGAYEQYF
TRBV6-7	-	TRBJ1-2	-	TGTGCCAGCAGTTACTCGATGCCCCGGGACACCCAAGGTGGCTACACCTTC	CASSYSMPRDTQGGYTF